The 26 T cell receptor beta chains below come from one sample, sequenced in a study of beta chain features in type 1 diabetes. Of the isolated RNA, all was reverse transcribed, and so the sequenced material was expressed TCRB transcripts. Assay: immunoSEQ multiplex PCR; the TCRdb copy retains only in-frame clones and omits some. The profile shows some 290,000 clones, around 25% of them singletons. Overall study results and limits: Among all four CD4+ subsets, Type 1 diabetes patients had TCRB CDR3s that were moderately but significantly shorter.

These receptors are not linked to any known antigen. The specimen was naive CD4+ T cells from blood. These receptors all come from a young woman with type 1 diabetes.

CDR3 protein: CAWLTSYSGANVLTF. DNA of the CDR3: TGTGCCTGGCTGACAAGTTACTCTGGGGCCAACGTCCTGACTTTC. The J gene is TRBJ2-6, the V gene TRBV30; D ambiguous. Germline V CDR1 and CDR2: GTSNPN, SVGIG (reference sequence). Deletions cut 5 bases from V and 0 bases from J, with 11 bases between. This CDR3 region has 15 residues.

This clone has just a few counts. The chain couples TRBV6-5 to TRBJ2-7; a weak D match, TRBD1 (6 bases). CDR1 and CDR2 from the germline V gene are MNHEY and SVGAGI. CDR3 length: 15 amino acids. Trimming cost V 6 bases and J 6 bases, with 21 bases left between them. This CDR3 is CASSRNPGTSIEQYF. The DNA for the CDR3 is TGTGCCAGCAGCCGAAATCCCGGGACATCGATCGAGCAGTACTTC.

This clone was recorded a few times. Other nucleotide sequences from this sample produce the same CDR3. V gene TRBV7-2 combines with J gene TRBJ2-7; 8 nucleotides agree with TRBD2. J gave up 0 bases and V 5 bases, and 6 bases lay outside the gene matches. Germline assignment: CDR1 SGHTA and CDR2 FQGNSA. The CDR3 spans 15 residues. For the CDR3, the DNA is TGTGCCAGCAGCATTAGCGGGGTTAGCTCCTACGAGCAGTACTTC. Its translation is CASSISGVSSYEQYF.

This clone was counted between two and nine times. The chain recombines TRBV5-1 with TRBJ2-1, with 13 bases aligning to TRBD2. CDR1 is SGHRS and CDR2 is YFSETQ in the germline V gene. V shed 4 bases and J 0 bases; nucleotides not matched to a gene: 13. This CDR3 has 20 amino acids. In nucleotides, the CDR3 is TGCGCCAGCAGCCCCCAGACTAGCGGGAGGCCAGACGTCTCCTACAATGAGCAGTTCTTC. This sequence encodes CASSPQTSGRPDVSYNEQFF.

The chain is built from TRBV30 and TRBJ2-4; 8 positions match TRBD1. The ends lost 4 bases at V and 6 bases at J; junction bases unmatched: 5. This CDR3 has 13 amino acids. Germline CDR1 is GTSNPN and CDR2 is SVGIG (reference sequence). The CDR3 region is CAWNRQGINIQYF. The CDR3 DNA follows: TGTGCCTGGAATCGACAGGGGATAAACATTCAGTACTTC.

V is TRBV7-9 and J is TRBJ2-3; 8 nucleotides agree with TRBD2. After removal of 8 bases from V and 0 bases from J, the junction contained 13 bases not matched to a gene. CDR3 length equals 17 residues. The germline V gene encodes CDR1 SEHNR and CDR2 FQNEAQ (reference sequence). As DNA, the CDR3 is TGTGCCAGCCCCCAGCGGGAGACGACCTCGAGCACAGATACGCAGTATTTT. Its translation: CASPQRETTSSTDTQYF.

In this sample, this clone turned up a few times. The identical CDR3 is also encoded by other nucleotide sequences in the sample. The gene calls are TRBV28 and TRBJ1-2; possible D gene TRBD1, 6 bases. Germline CDR1 and CDR2: MDHEN and SYDVKM. The CDR3 has 13 residues. Trimming stripped 3 bases from V and 4 bases from J, with 9 bases between. Here the CDR3 DNA reads TGTGCCAGCAGTTTTGGGGGCGGCTATGGCTACACCTTC. Translating it yields CASSFGGGYGYTF.

The V call is TRBV5-1, the J call TRBJ1-2; D is possibly TRBD1 (5 bases). Germline V lookup: CDR1 SGHRS, CDR2 YFSETQ. The CDR3 extends over 14 amino acids. Trimming left V 1 base short and J 4 bases short, with 11 bases between. CDR3 region: CASSLTDGGYGYTF. CDR3 sequence (DNA): TGCGCCAGCAGCTTGACGGACGGGGGCTATGGCTACACCTTC.

This clone occurred a few times. The V call is TRBV30, the J call TRBJ2-7, with D perhaps TRBD2 (6 bases). V was trimmed by 2 bases and J by 4 bases, leaving 12 bases between them. CDR1 and CDR2 from the germline V gene are GTSNPN and SVGIG (reference sequence). The CDR3 contains 13 residues. The CDR3 is CAWSILEGYEQYF. The CDR3 DNA reads TGTGCCTGGAGTATTCTGGAGGGGTACGAGCAGTACTTC.

The chain links TRBV18 to TRBJ2-1, with TRBD2 identical over 8 bases. The CDR3 contains 13 residues. CDR1 is KGHSH, CDR2 LQKENI, per germline. After removal of 6 bases from V and 8 bases from J, the junction contained 6 bases not matched to a gene. The CDR3 reads CASSQTSEYEQFF. The CDR3, as DNA: TGTGCCAGCTCCCAGACTAGCGAATATGAGCAGTTCTTC.

This clone was detected only a few times. The V and J genes are TRBV7-2 and TRBJ2-3, with 10 bases fitting TRBD2. CDR3 size: 15 residues. CDR1 SGHTA and CDR2 FQGNSA come from the germline V gene. Trimming at V came to 5 bases and at J to 6 bases, leaving 8 bases not matched to a gene. The CDR3 DNA sequence: TGTGCCAGCAGCAGAGCGGGAGGGCCGGCGGATACGCAGTATTTT. Protein product: CASSRAGGPADTQYF.

The chain has TRBV2 and TRBJ2-2; no clear D. V was pared by 1 base and J by 8 bases, with 8 bases between. The CDR3 has 13 amino acids. Germline-derived CDR1 and CDR2 are SNHLY and FYNNEI. CDR3 protein: CASSEVPRGELFF. The CDR3 bases are TGTGCCAGCAGTGAAGTCCCTAGGGGGGAGCTGTTTTTT. The entire variable domain, with the rest obtained from reference TRBV2 and TRBJ2-2, is as follows: EPEVTQTPSHQVTQMGQEVILRCVPISNHLYFYWYRQILGQKVEFLVSFYNNEISEKSEIFDDQFSVERPDGSNFTLKIRSTKLEDSAMYFCASSEVPRGELFFGEGSRLTVL.

This chain uses TRBV2 with TRBJ2-5, with 9 bases lining up with TRBD2. Trimming removed 7 bases from V and 4 bases from J; junction bases left unmatched: 4. This CDR3 comprises 13 residues. Germline V gene sequence: CDR1 SNHLY, CDR2 FYNNEI. The CDR3 is CASIAGALETQYF. The DNA of the CDR3 is TGTGCCAGCATAGCGGGAGCGTTAGAGACCCAGTACTTC.

The chain uses TRBV2 and TRBJ2-2, with 12 nucleotides matching TRBD2. With 6 bases clipped from V and 6 bases from J, the junction kept 5 bases outside the gene matches. The CDR3 has 15 amino acids. CDR1 is SNHLY, CDR2 FYNNEI, per germline. The CDR3: CASRLTSGSSGELFF. Written as DNA, the CDR3 is TGTGCCAGCAGATTGACTAGCGGGAGTTCCGGGGAGCTGTTTTTT.

The J gene is TRBJ1-2, the V gene TRBV19; 9 bases are shared with TRBD1. After removal of 4 bases from V and 8 bases from J, the junction contained 8 bases not matched to a gene. The CDR3 loop spans 14 amino acids. CDR1 is LNHDA and CDR2 is SQIVND in the germline V gene (reference sequence). The CDR3 sequence: CASSTDRGMFGYTF. The CDR3 coding sequence is TGTGCCAGTAGTACCGACAGGGGGATGTTCGGCTACACCTTC.

This clone has more than one count but fewer than ten. Other DNA sequences in the same sample also yield this CDR3. The V call is TRBV29-1, the J call TRBJ1-2, with TRBD1 matching 7 bases. The V and J ends lost 6 bases and 1 base, in that order; junction bases with no gene match: 2. Germline values: CDR1 SQVTM, CDR2 ANQGSEA. The CDR3 totals 12 residues. CDR3 nucleotide sequence: TGCAGCGTACGACAGGGTAACTATGGCTACACCTTC. This codes for CSVRQGNYGYTF.

The V call is TRBV15, the J call TRBJ2-7; D is unclear. V lost 6 bases and J 2 bases, leaving 11 bases between the germline ends. The CDR3 spans 13 residues. The germline V gene has CDR1 LNHNV and CDR2 YYDKDF (reference sequence). CDR3 sequence: CATSDGSAYEQYF. For the CDR3, the DNA is TGTGCCACCAGTGACGGGTCTGCCTACGAGCAGTACTTC.

This clone was seen a few times. The chain carries TRBV28 and TRBJ2-7; D is unresolved. The germline gives CDR1 MDHEN, CDR2 SYDVKM. Trimming took 3 bases from V and 4 from J, leaving 7 bases between them. The CDR3 consists of 12 residues. CDR3 residues: CASSLGRYEQYF. In DNA form, the CDR3 reads TGTGCCAGCAGTTTGGGCAGATACGAGCAGTACTTC.

The DNA for the CDR3 is TGTGCCACCAGGAAACGGGAAAACTACAATGAGCAGTTCTTC. Its translation is CATRKRENYNEQFF. V usage is TRBV15 and J usage is TRBJ2-1; TRBD2 is a possible D gene (5 bases). From germline, CDR1 is LNHNV and CDR2 YYDKDF (reference sequence). The CDR3 is made up of 14 amino acids. Trimming pared 6 bases from V and 3 bases from J, leaving 12 bases between. The full variable domain, in which reference TRBV15 and TRBJ2-1 provide the parts outside the CDR3, is DAMVIQNPRYQVTQFGKPVTLSCSQTLNHNVMYWYQQKSSQAPKLLFHYYDKDFNNEADTPDNFQSRRPNTSFCFLDIRSPGLGDTAMYLCATRKRENYNEQFFGPGTRLTVL.

V is TRBV19 and J is TRBJ2-1; D may be TRBD2 (6 bases). V was shortened by 3 bases and J by 7 bases, with 13 bases between the two germline ends. CDR1 is LNHDA, CDR2 SQIVND, per germline (reference sequence). This CDR3 spans 14 amino acids. The CDR3 sequence: CASSIVIGGNEQFF. In nucleotides, the CDR3 is TGTGCCAGTAGTATTGTTATCGGGGGAAATGAGCAGTTCTTC. The variable domain in full, completed from reference TRBV19 and TRBJ2-1, reads DGGITQSPKYLFRKEGQNVTLSCEQNLNHDAMYWYRQDPGQGLRLIYYSQIVNDFQKGDIAEGYSVSREKKESFPLTVTSAQKNPTAFYLCASSIVIGGNEQFFGPGTRLTVL.

V gene TRBV18 combines with J gene TRBJ1-2; the D gene is possibly TRBD1 (5 bases). V was shortened by 2 bases and J by 3 bases, with 10 bases between the two germline ends. Germline CDR1 KGHSH, CDR2 LQKENI. This CDR3 has 14 residues. This chain's CDR3 is CASSPSGVDYGYTF. The CDR3, as DNA: TGTGCCAGCTCACCATCGGGGGTTGACTATGGCTACACCTTC.

V gene TRBV25-1 combines with J gene TRBJ1-1; TRBD1 agrees at 7 bases. The CDR3 has 14 amino acids. Germline loops: CDR1 MGHDK, CDR2 SYGVNS. The V gene end was trimmed by 6 bases and the J gene end by 4 bases; junction bases not matched to a gene: 8. As DNA, the CDR3 is TGTGCCAGCAGCCAACAGGGGTTGGGCACTGAAGCTTTCTTT. As protein: CASSQQGLGTEAFF.

This clone was detected only a few times. V usage is TRBV7-9 and J usage is TRBJ2-1; 10 nucleotides agree with TRBD2. The CDR3 is 16 amino acids. Per germline, CDR1 SEHNR and CDR2 FQNEAQ (reference sequence). The V gene end was trimmed by 8 bases and the J gene end by 0 bases; junction bases not matched to a gene: 7. The CDR3 spells CASVASGSISYNEQFF. The CDR3 coding sequence is TGTGCCAGCGTGGCTAGCGGGAGTATCTCCTACAATGAGCAGTTCTTC.

This chain joins TRBV30 and TRBJ2-3; D call uncertain. V lost 4 bases and J 4 bases, leaving 6 bases between the germline ends. This CDR3 contains 11 residues. CDR1 and CDR2 from the germline V gene are GTSNPN and SVGIG (reference sequence). The CDR3 nucleotides are TGTGCCTGGAACCGGGCAGATACGCAGTATTTT. Translation gives CAWNRADTQYF.

This clone was seen a handful of times. The rearrangement joins TRBV15 to TRBJ1-4, with D perhaps TRBD1 (5 bases). Germline assignment: CDR1 LNHNV and CDR2 YYDKDF (reference sequence). This CDR3 has 15 residues. The V and J ends lost 4 bases and 8 bases respectively, with 17 bases between them. The CDR3 sequence is CATSKSGSAGEKLFF. The CDR3 bases are TGTGCCACCAGCAAATCAGGGTCGGCTGGGGAAAAACTGTTTTTT. Based on the CDR3 plus reference TRBV15 and TRBJ1-4, the full variable domain is DAMVIQNPRYQVTQFGKPVTLSCSQTLNHNVMYWYQQKSSQAPKLLFHYYDKDFNNEADTPDNFQSRRPNTSFCFLDIRSPGLGDTAMYLCATSKSGSAGEKLFFGSGTQLSVL.

The chain recombines TRBV27 with TRBJ2-5, with TRBD1 matching over 8 bases. The CDR3 has 13 amino acids. V dropped 5 bases and J dropped 5; count of bases not matched to a gene: 4. The germline V gene has CDR1 MNHEY and CDR2 SMNVEV (reference sequence). The CDR3 nucleotides are TGTGCCAGCAGTAGACAGGGGAGCGAGACCCAGTACTTC. Amino acids: CASSRQGSETQYF.